A selection of T cell receptor beta chains follows, all from one sample in a study of shared clonotypes between healthy human individuals. Only in-frame clones appear in the TCRdb table, and some are missing; sequencing was by immunoSEQ multiplex PCR. The sample has 2 million to 2.5 million clones; approximately 95% are singletons. The sequenced material came from naive CD4+ T cells sorted from blood. The receptor set was obtained from a man aged 18-30 years in good health. CDR3s include the opening cysteine and the closing phenylalanine or tryptophan. A D gene is named only where the DNA matches it firmly. Rows may omit the clone size; those that give it use once, few, many or a size class.

V gene: TRBV30; D gene: -; clone size: once; J gene: TRBJ2-5; CDR3 protein: CAWSVPRWAEETQYF; CDR3 DNA: TGTGCCTGGAGTGTACCCCGGTGGGCAGAAGAGACCCAGTACTTC
V gene: TRBV13; D gene: -; clone size: once; J gene: TRBJ2-5; CDR3 protein: CASSLDRRQETQYF; CDR3 DNA: TGTGCCAGCAGCTTAGACCGCCGGCAAGAGACCCAGTACTTC
V gene: TRBV28; D gene: -; clone size: few; J gene: TRBJ1-6; CDR3 protein: CASRASEGFNSPLHF; CDR3 DNA: TGTGCCAGCAGGGCCTCTGAAGGGTTTAATTCACCCCTCCACTTT
V gene: TRBV5-1; D gene: -; clone size: -; J gene: TRBJ1-1; CDR3 protein: CASSLTINTEAFF; CDR3 DNA: TGCGCCAGCAGCTTAACCATCAACACTGAAGCTTTCTTT
V gene: TRBV6-1; D gene: -; clone size: -; J gene: TRBJ1-2; CDR3 protein: CASSLRAGYTF; CDR3 DNA: TGTGCCAGTTCGCTTCGGGCCGGCTACACCTTC
V gene: TRBV5-6; D gene: -; clone size: -; J gene: TRBJ2-7; CDR3 protein: CASSLVPEGIYEQYF; CDR3 DNA: TGTGCCAGCAGCTTGGTCCCCGAGGGGATCTACGAGCAGTACTTC
V gene: TRBV6-6; D gene: TRBD2; clone size: -; J gene: TRBJ2-5; CDR3 protein: CAISSGGAPETQYF; CDR3 DNA: TGTGCCATTTCTAGCGGGGGGGCCCCAGAGACCCAGTACTTC
V gene: TRBV18; D gene: -; clone size: -; J gene: TRBJ1-5; CDR3 protein: CASSLQGSGQPQHF; CDR3 DNA: TGTGCCAGCTCTCTCCAGGGTTCAGGTCAGCCCCAGCATTTT
V gene: TRBV4-1; D gene: TRBD2; clone size: -; J gene: TRBJ2-3; CDR3 protein: CASSQLPGLAGTDTQYF; CDR3 DNA: TGCGCCAGCAGCCAGCTACCGGGACTAGCGGGCACAGATACGCAGTATTTT
V gene: TRBV28; D gene: -; clone size: -; J gene: TRBJ2-2; CDR3 protein: CASSSSSPGELFF; CDR3 DNA: TGTGCCAGCAGTTCGTCTTCTCCCGGGGAGCTGTTTTTT
V gene: TRBV9; D gene: -; clone size: -; J gene: TRBJ2-3; CDR3 protein: CASSETSGGTQYF; CDR3 DNA: TGTGCCAGCAGCGAGACGTCTGGGGGTACGCAGTATTTT
V gene: TRBV5-1; D gene: TRBD2; clone size: -; J gene: TRBJ2-3; CDR3 protein: CASSFVSGGFTDTQYF; CDR3 DNA: TGCGCCAGCAGCTTTGTCAGCGGGGGGTTCACAGATACGCAGTATTTT
V gene: TRBV9; D gene: TRBD2; clone size: once; J gene: TRBJ2-3; CDR3 protein: CASRSGTSGGADTQYF; CDR3 DNA: TGTGCCAGCAGGTCCGGGACTAGCGGGGGGGCTGATACGCAGTATTTT
V gene: TRBV7-6; D gene: TRBD2; clone size: -; J gene: TRBJ2-5; CDR3 protein: CASSLASLAGAKRGETQYF; CDR3 DNA: TGTGCCAGCAGCTTAGCGTCTTTAGCGGGGGCCAAACGAGGAGAGACCCAGTACTTC
V gene: TRBV6-5; D gene: -; clone size: -; J gene: TRBJ2-7; CDR3 protein: CASITSGGEQYF; CDR3 DNA: TGTGCCAGCATTACTAGTGGGGGCGAGCAGTACTTC
V gene: TRBV5-6; D gene: -; clone size: -; J gene: TRBJ2-5; CDR3 protein: CASSPGPVGETQYF; CDR3 DNA: TGTGCCAGCAGTCCGGGCCCCGTCGGAGAGACCCAGTACTTC
V gene: TRBV4-1; D gene: TRBD1; clone size: -; J gene: TRBJ2-5; CDR3 protein: CASSLGTGSQETQYF; CDR3 DNA: TGCGCCAGCAGCCTAGGGACAGGGAGCCAAGAGACCCAGTACTTC
V gene: TRBV11-2; D gene: -; clone size: -; J gene: TRBJ1-2; CDR3 protein: CASSLDDFGGYTF; CDR3 DNA: TGTGCCAGCAGCTTAGATGATTTTGGCGGCTACACCTTC
V gene: TRBV19; D gene: TRBD2; clone size: -; J gene: TRBJ2-7; CDR3 protein: CASRNIAGGSEQYF; CDR3 DNA: TGTGCCAGTAGGAACATAGCGGGAGGATCCGAGCAGTACTTC
V gene: TRBV2; D gene: -; clone size: -; J gene: TRBJ2-3; CDR3 protein: CASSNHPPTDTQYF; CDR3 DNA: TGTGCCAGCAGTAACCATCCCCCCACAGATACGCAGTATTTT
V gene: TRBV7-8; D gene: TRBD2; clone size: -; J gene: TRBJ2-1; CDR3 protein: CASSLLAAYNEQFF; CDR3 DNA: TGTGCCAGCAGCCTACTAGCGGCCTACAATGAGCAGTTCTTC
V gene: TRBV30; D gene: TRBD1; clone size: once; J gene: TRBJ1-4; CDR3 protein: CAWTATGKGEKLFF; CDR3 DNA: TGTGCCTGGACCGCGACAGGGAAGGGGGAAAAACTGTTTTTT
V gene: TRBV7-9; D gene: TRBD2; clone size: -; J gene: TRBJ2-3; CDR3 protein: CASRFSGRTADTQYF; CDR3 DNA: TGTGCCAGCAGATTCAGCGGGAGAACGGCCGATACGCAGTATTTT
V gene: TRBV10-1; D gene: -; clone size: -; J gene: TRBJ2-2; CDR3 protein: CASREGGTGELFF; CDR3 DNA: TGCGCCAGCAGGGAAGGAGGCACCGGGGAGCTGTTTTTT
V gene: TRBV27; D gene: TRBD1; clone size: -; J gene: TRBJ2-1; CDR3 protein: CASSFGQVAYNEQFF; CDR3 DNA: TGTGCCAGCAGTTTCGGACAGGTCGCCTACAATGAGCAGTTCTTC
V gene: TRBV2; D gene: -; clone size: -; J gene: TRBJ1-3; CDR3 protein: CASSAGANSGNTIYF; CDR3 DNA: TGTGCCAGCAGTGCGGGTGCCAACTCTGGAAACACCATATATTTT
V gene: TRBV6-4; D gene: -; clone size: -; J gene: TRBJ1-5; CDR3 protein: CASAKGAPQHF; CDR3 DNA: TGTGCCAGCGCCAAAGGGGCGCCCCAGCATTTT
V gene: TRBV19; D gene: -; clone size: -; J gene: TRBJ1-1; CDR3 protein: CASKGGSFGTEAFF; CDR3 DNA: TGTGCCAGTAAGGGAGGCAGCTTCGGCACTGAAGCTTTCTTT
V gene: TRBV2; D gene: TRBD1; clone size: -; J gene: TRBJ2-7; CDR3 protein: CASRTNGQGYEQYF; CDR3 DNA: TGTGCCAGCAGAACCAACGGACAGGGCTACGAGCAGTACTTC
V gene: TRBV4-1; D gene: -; clone size: -; J gene: TRBJ1-2; CDR3 protein: CASSNREGYTF; CDR3 DNA: TGCGCCAGCAGCAACAGGGAGGGCTACACCTTC
V gene: TRBV7-9; D gene: -; clone size: -; J gene: TRBJ1-1; CDR3 protein: CASSLVQGSEAFF; CDR3 DNA: TGTGCCAGCAGCTTAGTCCAGGGCTCTGAAGCTTTCTTT
V gene: TRBV5-4; D gene: -; clone size: -; J gene: TRBJ1-3; CDR3 protein: CASSLDGTSGNTIYF; CDR3 DNA: TGTGCCAGCAGCTTGGACGGGACCTCCGGAAACACCATATATTTT
V gene: TRBV10-3; D gene: -; clone size: -; J gene: TRBJ1-3; CDR3 protein: CAISQPGGGGNTIYF; CDR3 DNA: TGTGCCATCAGCCAGCCCGGCGGCGGCGGGAACACCATATATTTT
V gene: TRBV2; D gene: TRBD2; clone size: -; J gene: TRBJ2-7; CDR3 protein: CAFTRLAGAYEQYF; CDR3 DNA: TGTGCCTTCACCAGGCTAGCGGGGGCCTACGAGCAGTACTTC
V gene: TRBV7-2; D gene: -; clone size: once; J gene: TRBJ2-5; CDR3 protein: CASSSMGGRETQYF; CDR3 DNA: TGTGCCAGCAGCTCGATGGGGGGGCGAGAGACCCAGTACTTC